This T cell receptor (beta chain) was found in a study of blood T cells in healthy people across ages. This clonotype was counted once. The CDR3 covers 13 residues. Per the germline V gene, CDR1 is SGHAT and CDR2 is FQNNGV. Trimming left V 2 bases short and J 5 bases short, with 9 bases between. Primed by a sample-barcoded 5' primer and a J-beta primer mix, a second PCR proceeded for 7 to 11 cycles. Each CDR3 protein is one row after TCRdb ran MiXCR on the 5' RACE reads. The table has more than 800,000 distinct CDR3 sequences, roughly 45% seen once; the top ten hold under 20%. Sequenced input: blood. This chain connects TRBV11-2 to TRBJ2-5, with D possibly being TRBD1 or TRBD2 (5 bases each). The source is an older woman in good health. CDR3 sequence (DNA): TGTGCCAGCAGCTTACATGGGACCGAGACCCAGTACTTC. This encodes CASSLHGTETQYF.